These T cell receptor beta chains were read from a single sample in a study of blood T cell repertoires in COVID-19. The protocol was immunoSEQ multiplex PCR, while the TCRdb copy is restricted to in-frame clones and leaves out a portion. This table holds about 110,000 clones, approximately 70% found once. Sequencing used peripheral blood. The source of these receptors is a woman aged 60 to 75 with acute or convalescent COVID-19. Both conserved end residues are part of each CDR3. The order of the fields is V gene, D gene, J gene, clone size, CDR3 length, CDR3 protein, CDR3 DNA. A D gene is named only where the DNA matches it firmly. The size entry is marked missing in some rows and otherwise reads once, few, many or a size class.

TRBV5-1	.	TRBJ2-5	.	15	CASSLDRGGSETQYF	TGCGCCAGCAGCTTGGACAGGGGGGGTTCGGAGACCCAGTACTTC
TRBV5-1	.	TRBJ2-7	few	15	CASSLRMLPTYEQYF	TGCGCCAGCAGTCTGAGAATGTTACCGACCTACGAGCAGTACTTC
TRBV18	.	TRBJ1-6	.	12	CASAGQNSPLHF	TGTGCCAGCGCGGGCCAAAATTCACCCCTCCACTTT
TRBV28	TRBD1	TRBJ1-1	.	17	CASSLPGTGGRNTEAFF	TGTGCCAGCAGTTTACCCGGGACAGGGGGCCGGAACACTGAAGCTTTCTTT
TRBV24-1	.	TRBJ2-3	.	13	CATQGNRRDTQYF	TGTGCCACCCAGGGAAATCGCCGAGATACGCAGTATTTT
TRBV7-9	.	TRBJ2-6	.	17	CASSLGGLGSGANVLTF	TGTGCCAGCAGCTTAGGCGGGTTGGGCTCTGGGGCCAACGTCCTGACTTTC
TRBV5-1	.	TRBJ1-1	.	15	CASSLGQFETTEAFF	TGCGCCAGCAGCTTGGGACAGTTTGAAACCACTGAAGCTTTCTTT
TRBV19	.	TRBJ1-2	.	12	CASSIVGLGYTF	TGTGCCAGTAGTATAGTCGGGTTGGGCTACACCTTC
TRBV28	.	TRBJ1-2	.	12	CASSFKGVGYTF	TGTGCCAGCAGTTTTAAAGGGGTGGGCTACACCTTC
TRBV11-1	.	TRBJ1-6	medium-sized	14	CASSSREGNSPLHF	TGTGCCAGCAGCTCGAGGGAGGGTAATTCACCCCTCCACTTT
TRBV28	TRBD1	TRBJ1-2	.	16	CASSVTGGLLNYGYTF	TGTGCCAGCAGTGTGACAGGGGGCCTACTTAACTATGGCTACACCTTC
TRBV5-1	.	TRBJ1-3	.	14	CASSSGGSGNTIYF	TGCGCCAGCAGCTCAGGAGGCTCTGGAAACACCATATATTTT
TRBV2	.	TRBJ1-2	.	14	CASSSTGFTYGYTF	TGTGCCAGCAGTTCCACGGGTTTTACCTATGGCTACACCTTC
TRBV12-3/TRBV12-4	.	TRBJ1-3	.	11	CASSRGDTIYF	TGTGCCAGCAGCCGCGGGGACACCATATATTTT
TRBV2	TRBD1	TRBJ1-3	.	17	CAGGLDRGLFTGNTIYF	TGTGCCGGAGGGCTGGACAGGGGGTTATTTACCGGAAACACCATATATTTT
TRBV7-9	TRBD1	TRBJ1-2	.	16	CASSLVGAGTGHGYTF	TGTGCCAGCAGCTTAGTTGGGGCCGGGACAGGGCATGGCTACACCTTC
TRBV28	TRBD1	TRBJ1-2	.	16	CASSLRGQGRVYGYTF	TGTGCCAGCAGTTTACGTGGACAGGGTCGGGTCTATGGCTACACCTTC
TRBV5-3	TRBD2	TRBJ2-4	.	21	CARSLGTSGANPRGAKNIQYF	TGTGCCAGAAGCTTGGGGACTAGCGGGGCTAACCCGCGGGGGGCCAAAAACATTCAGTACTTC
TRBV15	.	TRBJ2-1	.	12	CATSRVQGEQFF	TGTGCCACCAGCAGAGTTCAGGGTGAGCAGTTCTTC
TRBV19	.	TRBJ1-4	.	19	CASSIARGRGKSTNEKLFF	TGTGCCAGTAGTATCGCCCGAGGGAGGGGTAAATCGACTAATGAAAAACTGTTTTTT
TRBV9	.	TRBJ2-7	.	14	CASSVGQGRNEQYF	TGTGCCAGCAGCGTAGGGCAGGGTAGGAACGAGCAGTACTTC
TRBV12-3/TRBV12-4	.	TRBJ1-2	once	12	CASSLNRDGYTF	TGTGCCAGCAGTTTGAACAGGGATGGCTACACCTTC
TRBV5-1	.	TRBJ1-6	few	14	CASSTGTGDSPLHF	TGCGCCAGCAGCACCGGGACTGGGGATTCACCCCTCCACTTT
TRBV12-3/TRBV12-4	.	TRBJ1-6	few	12	CASSWARSPLHF	TGTGCCAGCAGTTGGGCTCGTTCACCCCTCCACTTT
TRBV2	TRBD1	TRBJ1-5	many	17	CASSGDRGWWGNQPQHF	TGTGCCAGCAGTGGGGACAGGGGCTGGTGGGGCAATCAGCCCCAGCATTTT
TRBV7-2	.	TRBJ2-3	.	17	CASSFQGTPRRTDTQYF	TGTGCCAGCAGCTTCCAGGGGACACCTCGCCGCACAGATACGCAGTATTTT
TRBV5-6	.	TRBJ1-2	few	14	CASSLAGSHYGYTF	TGTGCCAGCAGCTTGGCAGGCAGCCACTATGGCTACACCTTC
TRBV7-3	.	TRBJ1-2	.	12	CAKVEDNYGYTF	TGTGCCAAGGTCGAGGATAACTATGGCTACACCTTC
TRBV9	TRBD1	TRBJ1-2	.	16	CASSPTIQQGGYGYTF	TGTGCCAGCAGCCCGACGATCCAGCAGGGGGGTTATGGCTACACCTTC
TRBV23-1	.	TRBJ2-2	.	16	CASSQRQDPNTGELFF	TGCGCCAGCAGTCAGCGACAGGACCCGAACACCGGGGAGCTGTTTTTT
TRBV6-2/TRBV6-3	TRBD1	TRBJ1-6	.	19	CASSYIRDREDSYNSPLHF	TGTGCCAGCAGTTACATCCGGGACAGGGAGGACTCCTATAATTCACCCCTCCACTTT
TRBV15	TRBD1	TRBJ1-3	.	15	CATSRPDRVGNTIYF	TGTGCCACCAGCAGACCCGACAGGGTCGGAAACACCATATATTTT
TRBV7-2	TRBD2	TRBJ2-5	once	16	CASSPEDGGGIETQYF	TGTGCCAGCAGCCCTGAGGACGGGGGGGGCATCGAGACCCAGTACTTC
TRBV6-6	.	TRBJ1-5	.	15	CASSPMGSGNQPQHF	TGTGCCAGCAGTCCTATGGGTAGCGGCAATCAGCCCCAGCATTTT
TRBV7-8	.	TRBJ1-2	.	15	CASSLGGGPQGGYTF	TGTGCCAGCAGCTTAGGGGGGGGACCCCAGGGTGGCTACACCTTC
TRBV5-1	TRBD1	TRBJ1-6	.	14	CASMEQGFNSPLHF	TGCGCCAGCATGGAACAGGGGTTTAATTCACCCCTCCACTTT
TRBV9	TRBD1	TRBJ2-1	.	15	CASSVGQGRIDEQFF	TGTGCCAGCAGCGTGGGACAGGGGAGGATCGATGAGCAGTTCTTC
TRBV2	TRBD1	TRBJ2-2	.	14	CASRGQGNTGELFF	TGTGCCAGCCGGGGACAGGGGAACACCGGGGAGCTGTTTTTT
TRBV7-2	TRBD2	TRBJ2-7	.	15	CASSLVASGGREQYF	TGTGCCAGCAGCTTAGTGGCTAGCGGGGGGAGGGAGCAGTACTTC
TRBV28	.	TRBJ2-2	.	13	CASRRHSTGELFF	TGTGCCAGCAGAAGACATAGCACCGGGGAGCTGTTTTTT
TRBV19	TRBD1	TRBJ1-6	.	15	CASKTGTGYSEALHF	TGTGCCAGTAAAACCGGGACAGGCTACTCGGAGGCCCTCCACTTT
TRBV6-6	.	TRBJ1-2	.	15	CASSYDWGADYGYTF	TGTGCCAGCAGTTACGACTGGGGCGCTGACTATGGCTACACCTTC
TRBV28	TRBD1	TRBJ2-7	.	13	CASGQGASREQYF	TGTGCCAGCGGCCAGGGGGCATCGAGGGAGCAGTACTTC